The subject of this entry is one T cell receptor beta chain. No cognate antigen has been identified for it. Its ends do not fully match the called genes, so a read error is possible. What the treatment or condition label conveys for this sample: allogeneic hematopoietic cell transplantation with graft depleted of TCRalphabeta T cells and CD19 B cells. The transplant recipients were children given TCRalphabeta/CD19-depleted allogeneic hematopoietic cell grafts. The library relied on PCR. TCRdb records Illumina HiSeq 2500 as the sequencer. TCR library preparation used molecular barcoding, with unique molecular identifiers applied to normalize quantification of the TCRbeta repertoire. The raw public reads went through TCRdb reprocessing: fastp at Q25, MiXCR clone calling, in-frame beta chains kept. Each CDR3 protein appears once, grouped with its most common genes and DNA. The sample table holds hundreds of thousands of distinct CDR3 sequences, of which 10% to 15% were seen once. Together, the top ten hold 2.2% of the sample.

The data were taken from a study of T-cell reconstitution after alpha-beta-depleted transplantation in children (dated by TCRdb to the mid-2010s). Background on the whole study: T-cell immune reconstitution after TCRalphabeta/CD19-depleted allogeneic hematopoietic cell transplantation in children was quantitatively tracked in the study by means of TCR repertoire profiling.

The germline V gene yields KGHDR for CDR1 and SFDVKD for CDR2. The CDR3 holds 21 amino acids from the cysteine to the phenylalanine. The DNA shown is the 63-base CDR3, in frame from base 1. General findings and caveats noted by the study authors: Over the following months the frequencies of hyperexpanded clones went down, and after one year T-cell counts and TCRbeta diversity were mostly credited to newly produced T cells. Apparently early alphabetaT-cell count recovery about two months after transplant reportedly relied on only several hundred rapidly expanded clones derived from non-depleted graft cells. In some patients, the high TCRbeta diversity seen at day 60 was put down to recipient T cells and intrathymic progenitors that had survived conditioning.

This receptor was identified in a male patient younger than 18 who had a stem cell transplant for acute myeloid leukemia, so the T cells may come from the graft donor. Material: PBMCs, mostly from graft donor cells, obtained 360 days after TCRalphabeta/CD19-depleted stem cell transplant. The V and J genes are TRBV24-1 and TRBJ2-3; the central 11 bases match TRBD2. The sequence in DNA is TGTGCCGCCAGTGATTTGCAGTCGACTAGCGGGAAATTAACTAGCACAGATACGCAGTATTTT. This gives the protein CAASDLQSTSGKLTSTDTQYF.